Shown below are 27 T cell receptor beta chains from a single sample sequenced in a study of OX40 agonist ivuxolimab in advanced cancers. Sequencing was performed with immunoSEQ multiplex PCR; in TCRdb, only in-frame clones are kept and a portion is missing. The repertoire has roughly 66,000 clones, 83% of them found once; the top ten carry approximately 0.64%. Here the sequenced sample was CD4+ or CD8+ T cells sorted from blood, taken in a trial of the OX40 agonist ivuxolimab. The receptor source for this set is an adult with an advanced solid tumor such as melanoma, head and neck, liver or kidney cancer.

The rearrangement joins TRBV21-1 to TRBJ2-1; the DNA was not compared with TRBD2, the D call given in the table. TRBV21-1 corresponds to a pseudogene. This CDR3 region has 16 residues. CDR3 sequence (DNA): TGTGCCAGCAGCAAACCGGATAGCCGATCCTACAATGAGCAGTTCTTC. The encoded protein is CASSKPDSRSYNEQFF.

The chain joins TRBV30 to TRBJ2-2, with 7 nucleotides matching TRBD2. The CDR3 has 14 amino acids. CDR1 and CDR2 (germline): GTSNPN, SVGIG (reference sequence). The V segment lost 8 bases and the J segment 8 bases; nucleotides outside the gene matches: 14. Here the CDR3 DNA reads TGTGCCGGGAAAAGCGGGATTGTTGTTGGGGAGCTGTTTTTT. This gives the protein CAGKSGIVVGELFF.

This rearrangement joins TRBV5-4 to TRBJ2-5, with D tentatively TRBD2 (6 bases). From germline, CDR1 is SGHNT and CDR2 YYREEE (reference sequence). The CDR3 runs to 14 residues. The V gene lost 4 bases and the J gene lost 4 bases, with 14 bases spanning the gap. The CDR3 DNA reads TGTGCCAGCAGCGCAGACGTCGGGGGAGAGACCCAGTACTTC. Encoded protein: CASSADVGGETQYF.

V gene TRBV27 combines with J gene TRBJ2-1; 9 bases match TRBD2. V lost 6 bases, J lost 7 bases, and 16 bases stayed unmatched. The CDR3 loop spans 17 amino acids. Germline values: CDR1 MNHEY, CDR2 SMNVEV (reference sequence). The DNA of the CDR3 is TGTGCCAGCAGGACATTAGCGGGAGCCAGAAGGGGGAATGAGCAGTTCTTC. This gives the protein CASRTLAGARRGNEQFF.

The chain uses TRBV11-2 and TRBJ1-4; TRBD1 matches 8 bases. The CDR3 spans 15 residues. V shed 5 bases and J 8 bases; nucleotides not matched to a gene: 10. Germline loops: CDR1 SGHAT, CDR2 FQNNGV. CDR3 nucleotide sequence: TGTGCCAGCAGCACCACACAGGGGGTAGAAGAAAAACTGTTTTTT. Amino acids: CASSTTQGVEEKLFF.

The rearrangement links TRBV6-5 to TRBJ2-1; unclear D gene. The CDR3 totals 11 residues. Trimming shortened V by 1 base and J by 8 bases, and 3 bases separated the two germline ends. Germline CDR1 and CDR2: MNHEY and SVGAGI. In nucleotides, the CDR3 is TGTGCCAGCAGTTACTTGTATGAGCAGTTCTTC. Protein product: CASSYLYEQFF.

This clone appeared a single time. J is TRBJ1-2 and V is TRBV18; D is ambiguous. Trimming cost V 3 bases and J 1 base, with 12 bases left between them. The germline CDR1 and CDR2 sequences are KGHSH and LQKENI. This CDR3 has 15 residues. CDR3 nucleotides: TGTGCCAGCTCACCCCTACCGATACTTAACTATGGCTACACCTTC. Protein sequence: CASSPLPILNYGYTF.

The CDR3 DNA follows: TGTGCCAGCAGGGCGACAGGGACTAGCTTGAACTATGGCTACACCTTC. This translates into CASRATGTSLNYGYTF. This rearrangement joins TRBV2 to TRBJ1-2; 7 bases map to TRBD1. Germline CDR1 reads SNHLY; CDR2 reads FYNNEI. Trimming at V came to 6 bases and at J to 2 bases, leaving 12 bases not matched to a gene. CDR3 length equals 16 residues.

The rearrangement uses TRBV19 and TRBJ1-5; 7 nucleotides match TRBD1. The CDR3 is 14 residues long. Germline assignment: CDR1 LNHDA and CDR2 SQIVND (reference sequence). V was pared by 7 bases and J by 4 bases, with 7 bases of the junction left unmatched. CDR3 sequence: CASTQGEGNQPQHF. The CDR3 nucleotides are TGTGCCAGTACCCAGGGGGAGGGGAATCAGCCCCAGCATTTT.

J is TRBJ2-4 and V is TRBV4-2; no clear D. Between the trimmed V and J ends, which lost 0 bases and 6 bases, there was a span of 12 bases. Germline V gives CDR1 LGHNA, CDR2 YNFKEQ. This CDR3 region has 15 residues. The CDR3 loop is CASSQDWRLGNIQYF. Here the CDR3 DNA reads TGTGCCAGCAGCCAAGATTGGCGGTTGGGAAACATTCAGTACTTC.

DNA of the CDR3: TGCGCCAGCAGTCGGGCGGGAGTTAATGAAAAACTGTTTTTT. It translates to CASSRAGVNEKLFF. V is TRBV23-1 and J is TRBJ1-4; no firm D call. TRBV23-1 is an open reading frame whose function is uncertain. Trimming took off 4 bases at V and 4 bases at J, with 10 bases between the two ends. This CDR3 has 14 amino acids.

This chain uses TRBV5-5 with TRBJ2-7, with a possible D match to TRBD1 (5 bases). Germline V gene sequence: CDR1 SGHKS, CDR2 YYEKEE (reference sequence). Trimming stripped 4 bases from V and 3 bases from J, with 17 bases between. CDR3 length equals 15 residues. This CDR3 is CASSPSGQLSYEQYF. The CDR3 DNA reads TGTGCCAGCAGCCCCTCCGGACAACTAAGCTACGAGCAGTACTTC.

The chain is built from TRBV9 and TRBJ1-3; D is undetermined. The germline V gene encodes CDR1 SGDLS and CDR2 YYNGEE. The CDR3 contains 16 residues. The ends were cut back, 4 bases at V and 0 bases at J, with 14 bases in the middle. As DNA, the CDR3 is TGTGCCAGCAGCCCCAAAACAGCCAACTCTGGAAACACCATATATTTT. The encoded protein is CASSPKTANSGNTIYF.

The gene calls are TRBV5-4 and TRBJ2-3; 7 positions match TRBD2. In germline, CDR1 is SGHNT, CDR2 YYREEE (reference sequence). Losses at the gene ends were 4 bases for V and 1 base for J; bases not matched to a gene: 9. This CDR3 comprises 16 residues. CDR3 region: CASSPTSVLGTDTQYF. As DNA, the CDR3 is TGTGCCAGCAGCCCCACTAGCGTCCTGGGCACAGATACGCAGTATTTT.

This chain connects TRBV2 to TRBJ1-1; weak D call: TRBD1 (6 bases). This CDR3 spans 13 amino acids. Germline loops: CDR1 SNHLY, CDR2 FYNNEI. Trimming removed 7 bases at V and 4 bases at J, with 13 bases between. The CDR3 loop reads CASNPRGSTEAFF. The CDR3 region has the DNA TGTGCCAGCAACCCCAGGGGTAGCACTGAAGCTTTCTTT. Based on the CDR3 plus reference TRBV2 and TRBJ1-1, the full variable domain is EPEVTQTPSHQVTQMGQEVILRCVPISNHLYFYWYRQILGQKVEFLVSFYNNEISEKSEIFDDQFSVERPDGSNFTLKIRSTKLEDSAMYFCASNPRGSTEAFFGQGTRLTVV.

V usage is TRBV5-6 and J usage is TRBJ2-7; D may be TRBD2 (6 bases). Germline V gives CDR1 SGHDT, CDR2 YYEEEE. V was pared by 4 bases and J by 6 bases, with 17 bases between. The CDR3 is 14 residues long. The CDR3 DNA sequence: TGTGCCAGCAGCGGGGGACTGACGACGGGCGAGCAGTACTTC. Its translation: CASSGGLTTGEQYF.

V usage is TRBV5-1 and J usage is TRBJ2-1; 11 bases line up with TRBD2. Germline trimming cut 4 bases from V and 0 bases from J; bases unmatched to any gene: 6. The CDR3 consists of 17 residues. The germline CDR1 and CDR2 sequences are SGHRS and YFSETQ. The CDR3: CASSVASGGISYNEQFF. The CDR3 nucleotides read TGCGCCAGCAGCGTTGCTAGCGGGGGGATCTCCTACAATGAGCAGTTCTTC. The entire variable domain, with the rest obtained from reference TRBV5-1 and TRBJ2-1, is as follows: KAGVTQTPRYLIKTRGQQVTLSCSPISGHRSVSWYQQTPGQGLQFLFEYFSETQRNKGNFPGRFSGRQFSNSRSEMNVSTLELGDSALYLCASSVASGGISYNEQFFGPGTRLTVL.

This clone was counted between two and nine times. The chain is built from TRBV10-3 and TRBJ2-2; maybe TRBD1 (6 bases). Germline values: CDR1 ENHRY, CDR2 SYGVKD. Trimming stripped 7 bases from V and 1 base from J, with 10 bases between. This CDR3 has 14 amino acids. Here the CDR3 reads CAINRGGNTGELFF. DNA for the CDR3: TGTGCCATCAACCGAGGGGGGAACACCGGGGAGCTGTTTTTT.

V and J are TRBV9 and TRBJ1-2, with D unclear. The CDR3 has 13 amino acids. Trimming shortened V by 3 bases and J by 8 bases, and 14 bases separated the two germline ends. From germline, CDR1 is SGDLS and CDR2 YYNGEE. CDR3 bases: TGTGCCAGCAGCGCCCGATGGGATGGGGGCTACACCTTC. It codes for CASSARWDGGYTF.

This clone turned up a few times. The V gene is TRBV6-1, the J gene TRBJ1-5; the D is unclear. Germline V CDR1 and CDR2: MNHNS, SASEGT. Trimming removed 3 bases at V and 3 bases at J, with 9 bases between. There are 14 residues in the CDR3. The CDR3 coding sequence is TGTGCCAGCAGTGACTTGGGATACAATCAGCCCCAGCATTTT. This codes for CASSDLGYNQPQHF.

The V gene is TRBV7-9, the J gene TRBJ1-5; D is unclear. From germline, CDR1 is SEHNR and CDR2 FQNEAQ (reference sequence). This CDR3 spans 16 amino acids. Trimming stripped 5 bases from V and 3 bases from J, with 17 bases between. Here the CDR3 reads CASSPGRVNNNQPQHF. In nucleotides, the CDR3 is TGTGCCAGCAGCCCCGGAAGGGTGAATAACAATCAGCCCCAGCATTTT.

This chain uses TRBV7-8 with TRBJ2-3; possibly TRBD2 for D (5 bases). V shed 5 bases and J shed 6 bases, with 9 bases lying between them. The CDR3 sequence is 12 residues long. Germline V gene data show CDR1 as SGHVS and CDR2 as FQNEAQ. The CDR3 nucleotides read TGTGCCAGCAGCGCCGGGGAGGATACGCAGTATTTT. Its protein product is CASSAGEDTQYF.

The chain joins TRBV19 to TRBJ2-2; weak D call: TRBD2 (7 bases). Trimming took off 4 bases at V and 6 bases at J, with 15 bases between the two ends. CDR1 is LNHDA and CDR2 is SQIVND in the germline V gene (reference sequence). This CDR3 region has 15 residues. The CDR3 coding sequence is TGTGCCAGTAGTAGGGGGGGCACGGTTGCCGGGGAGCTGTTTTTT. It translates to CASSRGGTVAGELFF.

This rearrangement joins TRBV5-8 to TRBJ2-1, with D perhaps TRBD2 (7 bases). Deletions cut 4 bases from V and 8 bases from J, with 16 bases between. Germline CDR1 and CDR2: SGHTS and YDEGEE. This CDR3 has 14 amino acids. CDR3 sequence (DNA): TGTGCCAGCAGCCCCCGTGGGGGGGCCTATGAGCAGTTCTTC. Protein sequence: CASSPRGGAYEQFF.

CDR3 nucleotides: TGTGCCAGCAGTTTTCAGAGCTCCTACGAGCAGTACTTC. Translated: CASSFQSSYEQYF. This sequence joins TRBV27 and TRBJ2-7; D call uncertain. The germline gives CDR1 MNHEY, CDR2 SMNVEV (reference sequence). The CDR3 has 13 residues. V was pared by 3 bases and J by 0 bases, with 6 bases between.

The rearrangement joins TRBV18 to TRBJ2-6, with 8 bases matching TRBD1. With 5 bases clipped from V and 10 bases from J, the junction kept 4 bases outside the gene matches. There are 13 residues in the CDR3. Per the germline V gene, CDR1 is KGHSH and CDR2 is LQKENI. CDR3 in amino acids: CASSGTGGNVLTF. For the CDR3, the DNA is TGTGCCAGCTCAGGAACAGGGGGTAACGTCCTGACTTTC.

The chain is built from TRBV2 and TRBJ2-1, with 7 bases matching TRBD1. Per germline, CDR1 SNHLY and CDR2 FYNNEI. V shed 5 bases, J shed 3 bases, and the junction held 13 bases outside the gene matches. The CDR3 spans 17 residues. The DNA for the CDR3 is TGTGCCAGCAGTACCAAAAAAGACAGGGTCCTCTACAATGAGCAGTTCTTC. Protein product: CASSTKKDRVLYNEQFF.